The clone carrying this T cell receptor beta chain was picked up a small number of times. Antigen: not known. The source of the sample is a study of post-analysis software for immune sequencing data. Broader study findings: Patients carried roughly five TRBV segments more frequently than controls did, and TRBV5-6, TRBV5-1 and TRBV20-1 were among them.

Germline lookup yields CDR1 LNHNV and CDR2 YYDKDF (reference sequence). The CDR3 extends over 17 amino acids. V gave up 1 base and J gave up 0 bases, with 16 bases separating them. TCR beta cDNA libraries had unique molecular identifiers. Using its own MiXCR run on the PCR reads, TCRdb lists one record per CDR3 protein. The table includes 740,000 or so distinct CDR3 sequences, approximately 53% detected once. Source material: blood. The V and J genes are TRBV15 and TRBJ2-7, with D perhaps TRBD1 or TRBD2 (6 bases each). This sequence originates from a girl aged 5-17 years with multiple sclerosis. CDR3 region: CATSRVGHSGSSYEQYF. The CDR3 bases are TGTGCCACCAGCAGAGTGGGACATAGCGGATCCTCCTACGAGCAGTACTTC.